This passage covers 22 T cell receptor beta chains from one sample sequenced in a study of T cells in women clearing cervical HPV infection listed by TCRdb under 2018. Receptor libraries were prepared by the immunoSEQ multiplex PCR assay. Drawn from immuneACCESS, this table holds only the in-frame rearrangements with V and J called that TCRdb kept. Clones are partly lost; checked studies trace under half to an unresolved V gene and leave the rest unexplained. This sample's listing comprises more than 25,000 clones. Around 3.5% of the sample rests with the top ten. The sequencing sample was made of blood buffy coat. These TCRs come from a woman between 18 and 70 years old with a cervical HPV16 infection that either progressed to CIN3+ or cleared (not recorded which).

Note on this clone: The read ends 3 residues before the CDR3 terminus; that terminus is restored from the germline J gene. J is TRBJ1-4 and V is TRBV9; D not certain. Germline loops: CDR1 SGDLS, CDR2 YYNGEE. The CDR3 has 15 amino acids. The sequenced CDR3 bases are TGTGCCAGCAGCGTAGATAGTACCTGGGCCAACGTA. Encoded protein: CASSVDSTWANV. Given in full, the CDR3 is CASSVDSTWANVLFF.

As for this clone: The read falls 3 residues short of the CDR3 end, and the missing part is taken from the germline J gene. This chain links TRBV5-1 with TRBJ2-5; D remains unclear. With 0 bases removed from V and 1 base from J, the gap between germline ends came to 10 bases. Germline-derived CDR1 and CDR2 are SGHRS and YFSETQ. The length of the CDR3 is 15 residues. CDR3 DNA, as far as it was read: TGCGCCAGCAGCTTGGTCAGGCAGATCCAAGAGACC. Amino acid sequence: CASSLVRQIQET. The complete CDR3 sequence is CASSLVRQIQETQYF.

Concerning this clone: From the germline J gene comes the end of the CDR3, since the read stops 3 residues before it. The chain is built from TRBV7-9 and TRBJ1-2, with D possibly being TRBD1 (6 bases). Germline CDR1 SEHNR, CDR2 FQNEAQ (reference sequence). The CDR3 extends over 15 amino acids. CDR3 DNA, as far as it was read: TGTGCCAGCAGCTTCTTTAGCGGGGGGGCTGAGGTC. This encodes CASSFFSGGAEV. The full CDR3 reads CASSFFSGGAEVYTF.

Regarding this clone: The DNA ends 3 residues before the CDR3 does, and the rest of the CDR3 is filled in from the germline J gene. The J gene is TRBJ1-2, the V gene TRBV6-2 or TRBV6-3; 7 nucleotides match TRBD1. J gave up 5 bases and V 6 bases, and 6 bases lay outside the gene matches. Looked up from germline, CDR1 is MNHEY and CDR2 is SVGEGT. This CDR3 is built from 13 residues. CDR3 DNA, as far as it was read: TGTGCCAGCAGATTGACAGGGTATTATGGC. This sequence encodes CASRLTGYYG. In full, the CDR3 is CASRLTGYYGYTF.

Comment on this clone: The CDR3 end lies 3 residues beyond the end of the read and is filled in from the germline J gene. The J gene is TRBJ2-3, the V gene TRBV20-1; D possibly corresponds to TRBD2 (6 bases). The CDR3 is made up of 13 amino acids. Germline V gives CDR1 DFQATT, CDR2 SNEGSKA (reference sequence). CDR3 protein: CSASFRGTETQYF. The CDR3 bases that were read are TGCAGTGCTAGTTTTCGGGGGACCGAGACG.

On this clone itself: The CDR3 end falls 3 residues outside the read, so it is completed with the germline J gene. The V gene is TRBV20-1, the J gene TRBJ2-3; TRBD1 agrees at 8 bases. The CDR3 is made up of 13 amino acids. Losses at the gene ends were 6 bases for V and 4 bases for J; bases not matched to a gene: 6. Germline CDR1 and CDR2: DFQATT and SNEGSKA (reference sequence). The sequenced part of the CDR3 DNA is TGCAGTGCGGGAGGACAGGGCTCAGATACG. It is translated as CSAGGQGSDT. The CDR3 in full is CSAGGQGSDTQYF.

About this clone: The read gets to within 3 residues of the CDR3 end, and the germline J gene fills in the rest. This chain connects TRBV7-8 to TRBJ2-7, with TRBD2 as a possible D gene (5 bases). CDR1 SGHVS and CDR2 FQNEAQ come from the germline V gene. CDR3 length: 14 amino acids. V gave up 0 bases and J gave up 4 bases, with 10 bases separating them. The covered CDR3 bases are TGTGCCAGCAGCTTAGCGAATTCGGGGTACGAG. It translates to CASSLANSGYE. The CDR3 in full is CASSLANSGYEQYF.

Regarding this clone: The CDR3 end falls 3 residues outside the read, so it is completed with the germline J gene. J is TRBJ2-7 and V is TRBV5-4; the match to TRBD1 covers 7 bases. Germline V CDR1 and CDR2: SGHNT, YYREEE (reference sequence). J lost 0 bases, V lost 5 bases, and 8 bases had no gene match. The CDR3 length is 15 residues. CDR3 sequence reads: CASRLPGQSSYEQYF. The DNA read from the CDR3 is TGTGCCAGCAGGTTGCCGGGACAGAGCTCCTACGAG.

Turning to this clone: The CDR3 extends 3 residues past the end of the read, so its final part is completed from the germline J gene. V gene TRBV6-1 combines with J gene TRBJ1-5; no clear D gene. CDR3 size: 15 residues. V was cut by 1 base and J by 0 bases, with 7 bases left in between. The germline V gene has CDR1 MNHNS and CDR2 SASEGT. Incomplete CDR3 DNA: TGTGCCAGCAGTGAAGTGATCAGTAGCAATCAGCCC. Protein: CASSEVISSNQP. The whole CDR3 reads CASSEVISSNQPQHF.

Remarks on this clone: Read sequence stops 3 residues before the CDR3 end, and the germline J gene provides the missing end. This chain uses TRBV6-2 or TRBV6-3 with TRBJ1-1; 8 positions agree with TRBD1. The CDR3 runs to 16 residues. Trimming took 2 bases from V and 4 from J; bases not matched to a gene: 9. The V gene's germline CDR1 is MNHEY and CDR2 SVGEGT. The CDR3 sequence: CASSYASTGAPTEAFF. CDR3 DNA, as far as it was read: TGTGCCAGCAGTTACGCATCGACAGGGGCTCCCACTGAA.

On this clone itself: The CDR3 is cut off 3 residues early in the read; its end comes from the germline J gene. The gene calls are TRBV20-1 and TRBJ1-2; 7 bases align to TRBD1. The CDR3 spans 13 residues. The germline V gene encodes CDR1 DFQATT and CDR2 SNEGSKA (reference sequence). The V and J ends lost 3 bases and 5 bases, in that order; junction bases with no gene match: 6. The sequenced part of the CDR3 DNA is TGCAGTGCTAGGGTCGAACAGGGGTATGGC. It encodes CSARVEQGYG. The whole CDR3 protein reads CSARVEQGYGYTF.

CDR3 in amino acids: CASSSDLIETQYF. Incomplete CDR3 DNA: TGTGCCAGCAGCTCGGACTTAATAGAGACC. The gene calls are TRBV7-7 and TRBJ2-5; possibly TRBD2 for D (5 bases). The CDR3 is cut off 3 residues early in the read; its end comes from the germline J gene. V lost 4 bases and J 4 bases, leaving 10 bases between the germline ends. The V gene's germline CDR1 is SSHAT and CDR2 FNYEAQ (reference sequence). The CDR3 runs 13 residues.

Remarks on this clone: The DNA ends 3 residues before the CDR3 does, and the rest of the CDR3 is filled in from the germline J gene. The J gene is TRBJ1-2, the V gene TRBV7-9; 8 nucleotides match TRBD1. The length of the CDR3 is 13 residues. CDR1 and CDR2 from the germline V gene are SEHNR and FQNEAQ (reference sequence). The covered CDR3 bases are TGTGCCAGCAGCCCGACAGGGGCCTACGAC. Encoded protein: CASSPTGAYD. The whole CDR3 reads CASSPTGAYDYTF.

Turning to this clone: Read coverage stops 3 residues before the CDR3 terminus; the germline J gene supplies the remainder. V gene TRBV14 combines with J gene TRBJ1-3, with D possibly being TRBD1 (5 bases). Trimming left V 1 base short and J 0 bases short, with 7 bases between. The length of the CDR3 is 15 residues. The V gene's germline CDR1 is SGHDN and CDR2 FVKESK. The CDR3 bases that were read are TGTGCCAGCAGCCAAGGACAGTTCTCTGGAAACACC. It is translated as CASSQGQFSGNT. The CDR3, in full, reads CASSQGQFSGNTIYF.

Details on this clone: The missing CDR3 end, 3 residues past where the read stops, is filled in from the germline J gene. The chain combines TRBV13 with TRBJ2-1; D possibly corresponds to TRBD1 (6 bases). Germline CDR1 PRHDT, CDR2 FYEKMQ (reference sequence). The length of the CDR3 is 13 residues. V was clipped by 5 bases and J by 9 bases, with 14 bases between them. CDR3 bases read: TGTGCCAGCAGCGATCCTCTCAGGGGTGAG. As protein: CASSDPLRGE. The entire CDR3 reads CASSDPLRGEQFF. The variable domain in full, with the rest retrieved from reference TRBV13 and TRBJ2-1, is AAGVIQSPRHLIKEKRETATLKCYPIPRHDTVYWYQQGPGQDPQFLISFYEKMQSDKGSIPDRFSAQQFSDYHSELNMSSLELGDSALYFCASSDPLRGEQFFGPGTRLTVL.

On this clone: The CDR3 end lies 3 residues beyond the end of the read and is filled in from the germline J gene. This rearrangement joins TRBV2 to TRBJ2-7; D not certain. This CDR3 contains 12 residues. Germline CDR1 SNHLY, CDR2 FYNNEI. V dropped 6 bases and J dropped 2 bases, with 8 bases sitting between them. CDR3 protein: CASRARPYEQYF. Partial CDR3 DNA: TGTGCCAGCAGGGCAAGGCCCTACGAG.

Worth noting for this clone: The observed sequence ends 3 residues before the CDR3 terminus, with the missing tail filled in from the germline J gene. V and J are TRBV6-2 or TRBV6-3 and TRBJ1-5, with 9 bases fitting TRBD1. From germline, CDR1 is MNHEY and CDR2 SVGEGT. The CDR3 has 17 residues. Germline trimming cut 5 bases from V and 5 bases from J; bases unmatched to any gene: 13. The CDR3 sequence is CASSTGTGNYPDQPQHF. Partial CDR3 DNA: TGTGCCAGCAGTACCGGGACAGGGAATTATCCTGATCAGCCC.

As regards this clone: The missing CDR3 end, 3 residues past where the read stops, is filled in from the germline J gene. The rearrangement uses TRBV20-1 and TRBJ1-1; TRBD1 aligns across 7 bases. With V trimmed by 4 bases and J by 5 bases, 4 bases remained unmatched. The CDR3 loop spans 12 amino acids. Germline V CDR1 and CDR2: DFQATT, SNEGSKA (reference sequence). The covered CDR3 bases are TGCAGTGCTACCGACAGGGTGACTGAA. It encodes CSATDRVTE. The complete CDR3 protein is CSATDRVTEAFF.

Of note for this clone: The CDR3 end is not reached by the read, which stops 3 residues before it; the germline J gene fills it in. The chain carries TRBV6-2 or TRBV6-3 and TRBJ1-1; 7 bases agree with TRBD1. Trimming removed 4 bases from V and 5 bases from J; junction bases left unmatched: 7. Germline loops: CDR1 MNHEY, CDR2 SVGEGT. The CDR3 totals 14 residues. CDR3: CASSSRQGRTEAFF. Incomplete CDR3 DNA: TGTGCCAGCAGTTCCCGACAGGGACGGACTGAA.

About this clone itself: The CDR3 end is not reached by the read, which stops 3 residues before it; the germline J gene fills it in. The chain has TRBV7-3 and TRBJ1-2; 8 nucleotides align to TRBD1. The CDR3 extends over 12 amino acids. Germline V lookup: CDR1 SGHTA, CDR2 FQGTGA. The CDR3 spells CASSSGGGDYTF. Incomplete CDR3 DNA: TGTGCCAGCAGCTCAGGGGGCGGCGAC. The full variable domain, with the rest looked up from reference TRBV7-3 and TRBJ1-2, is GAGVSQTPSNKVTEKGKYVELRCDPISGHTALYWYRQSLGQGPEFLIYFQGTGAADDSGLPNDRFFAVRPEGSVSTLKIQRTERGDSAVYLCASSSGGGDYTFGSGTRLTVV.

The CDR3 bases that were read are TGCGCCAGCAGTGTAACAGCGGGGGGCGCCTTGAGCGAG. Protein sequence: CASSVTAGGALSE. The whole CDR3 region reads CASSVTAGGALSEQYF. The chain joins TRBV10-2 to TRBJ2-7; 9 bases map to TRBD2. Read sequence stops 3 residues before the CDR3 end, and the germline J gene provides the missing end. Germline trimming cut 4 bases from V and 6 bases from J; bases unmatched to any gene: 13. From germline, CDR1 is WSHSY and CDR2 SAAADI. This CDR3 has 16 amino acids.

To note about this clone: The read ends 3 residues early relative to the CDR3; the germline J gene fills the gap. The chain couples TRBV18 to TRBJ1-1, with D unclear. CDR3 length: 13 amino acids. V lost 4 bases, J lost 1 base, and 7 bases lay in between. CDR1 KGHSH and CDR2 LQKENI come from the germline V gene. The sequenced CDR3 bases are TGTGCCAGCTCACTAGGGCCGAACACTGAA. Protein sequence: CASSLGPNTE. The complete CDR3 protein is CASSLGPNTEAFF.